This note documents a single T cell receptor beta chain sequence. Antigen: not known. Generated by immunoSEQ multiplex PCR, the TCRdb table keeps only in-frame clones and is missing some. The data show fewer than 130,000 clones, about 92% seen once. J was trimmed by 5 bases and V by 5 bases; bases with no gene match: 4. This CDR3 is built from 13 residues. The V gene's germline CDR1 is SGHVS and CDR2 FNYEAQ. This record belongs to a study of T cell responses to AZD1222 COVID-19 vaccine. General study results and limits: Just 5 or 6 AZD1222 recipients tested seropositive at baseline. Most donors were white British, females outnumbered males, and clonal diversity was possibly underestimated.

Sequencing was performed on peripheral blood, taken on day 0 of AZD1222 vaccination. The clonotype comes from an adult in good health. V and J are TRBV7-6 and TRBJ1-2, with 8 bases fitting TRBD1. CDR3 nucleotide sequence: TGTGCCAGCAGCCCAGGACAGGGATATGGCTACACCTTC. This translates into CASSPGQGYGYTF.